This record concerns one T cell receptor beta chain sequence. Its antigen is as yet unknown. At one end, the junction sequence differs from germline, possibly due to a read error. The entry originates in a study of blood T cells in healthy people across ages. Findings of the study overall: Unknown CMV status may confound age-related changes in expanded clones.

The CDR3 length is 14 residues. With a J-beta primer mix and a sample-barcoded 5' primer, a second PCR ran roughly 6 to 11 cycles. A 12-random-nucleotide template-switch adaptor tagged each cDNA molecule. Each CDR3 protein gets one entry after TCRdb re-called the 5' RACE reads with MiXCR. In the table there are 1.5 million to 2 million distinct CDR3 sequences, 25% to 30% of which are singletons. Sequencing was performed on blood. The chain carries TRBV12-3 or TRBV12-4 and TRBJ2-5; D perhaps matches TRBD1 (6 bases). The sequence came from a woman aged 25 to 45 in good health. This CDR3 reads CASSSTTGFETRYF. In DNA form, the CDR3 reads TGTGCCAGCAGTTCCACTACAGGGTTCGAGACCCGGTACTTC.